Presented here are 2 T cell receptor beta chains from one specimen sequenced in a study of T cells in Graves' hyperthyroidism and ophthalmopathy. The investigators amplified TCR beta CDR3 regions from RNA transcripts. The primer set for the first-round RT-PCR of the TCR CDR3 was HTBI. TCRdb recomputed calls from the multiplex PCR reads with MiXCR, one row per CDR3 protein. This table has 340,000 or so distinct CDR3 sequences, 16% appearing once. The sequenced material came from blood. These receptors all stem from a young man with Graves' hyperthyroidism.

This clonotype was recorded many times. The V gene is TRBV2, the J gene TRBJ1-4, with 7 bases aligning to TRBD1. Losses at the gene ends were 6 bases for V and 7 bases for J; bases not matched to a gene: 11. The CDR3 runs to 15 residues. Germline CDR1 reads SNHLY; CDR2 reads FYNNEI. This CDR3 is CASSELGRDSEKLFF. DNA of the CDR3: TGTGCCAGCAGCGAGTTAGGCAGGGACAGTGAAAAACTGTTTTTT.

This clonotype was seen many times. The chain has TRBV2 and TRBJ1-1; D call uncertain. The CDR3 covers 11 residues. V was shortened by 5 bases and J by 7 bases, with 8 bases between the two germline ends. Per the germline V gene, CDR1 is SNHLY and CDR2 is FYNNEI. The CDR3: CASSYTSEAFF. In DNA form, the CDR3 reads TGTGCCAGCAGTTATACTAGTGAAGCTTTCTTT.